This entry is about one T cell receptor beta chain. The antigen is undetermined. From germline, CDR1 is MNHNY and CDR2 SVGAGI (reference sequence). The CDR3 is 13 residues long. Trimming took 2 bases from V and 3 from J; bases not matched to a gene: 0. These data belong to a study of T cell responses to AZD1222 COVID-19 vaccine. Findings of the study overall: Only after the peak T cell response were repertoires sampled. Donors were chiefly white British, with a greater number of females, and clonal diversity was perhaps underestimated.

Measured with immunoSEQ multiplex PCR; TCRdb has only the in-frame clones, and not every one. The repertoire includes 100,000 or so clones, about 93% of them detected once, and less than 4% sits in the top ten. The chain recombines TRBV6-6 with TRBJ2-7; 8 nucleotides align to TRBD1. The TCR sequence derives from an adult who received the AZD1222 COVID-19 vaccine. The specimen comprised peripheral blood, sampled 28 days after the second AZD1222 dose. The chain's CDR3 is CASSYGTGYEQYF. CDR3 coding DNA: TGTGCCAGCAGTTACGGGACAGGCTACGAGCAGTACTTC.